Presented here are 21 T cell receptor beta chains from one specimen sequenced in a study of T cells in Graves' hyperthyroidism and ophthalmopathy. RNA transcripts provided the source from which TCR beta CDR3 regions were amplified. The TCR CDR3 was amplified in a first-round RT-PCR using the HTBI primer set. TCRdb redid the calling of the multiplex PCR reads with MiXCR, one entry per CDR3 protein. The table shows some 530,000 distinct CDR3 sequences, with 20% to 25% occurring only once. Sequenced sample: blood. Receptors originate from a woman between 70 and 85 years old with Graves' ophthalmopathy.

This clonotype was counted ten times or more. This chain joins TRBV6-2 or TRBV6-3 and TRBJ2-1; 12 nucleotides agree with TRBD1. The CDR3 length is 17 residues. Germline V CDR1 and CDR2: MNHEY, SVGEGT. The V and J ends lost 2 bases and 7 bases, in that order; junction bases with no gene match: 9. The CDR3 sequence is CASSYPPGQGAQNEQFF. DNA of the CDR3: TGTGCCAGCAGTTACCCCCCGGGACAGGGGGCGCAAAATGAGCAGTTCTTC.

This clonotype was counted a few times. The gene calls are TRBV19 and TRBJ2-5, with TRBD1 matching over 7 bases. CDR1 is LNHDA and CDR2 is SQIVND in the germline V gene (reference sequence). The trim removed 5 bases at V and 4 bases at J, leaving 7 bases unmatched. The length of the CDR3 is 14 residues. CDR3 protein: CASSERQGRETQYF. The DNA of the CDR3 is TGTGCCAGTAGTGAAAGACAGGGCCGAGAGACCCAGTACTTC.

At least ten counts were recorded for this clonotype. The genes are TRBV2 and TRBJ2-4; D possibly corresponds to TRBD1 (6 bases). The CDR3 runs to 15 residues. V was pared by 3 bases and J by 0 bases, with 9 bases between. The germline gives CDR1 SNHLY, CDR2 FYNNEI. DNA for the CDR3: TGTGCCAGCAGTGAGACAGGACTAGCCAAAAACATTCAGTACTTC. It is translated as CASSETGLAKNIQYF.

This clonotype came up a few times. The genes are TRBV28 and TRBJ2-2; 9 bases agree with TRBD2. Losses at the gene ends were 3 bases for V and 7 bases for J; bases not matched to a gene: 6. This CDR3 spans 15 amino acids. The germline CDR1 and CDR2 sequences are MDHEN and SYDVKM. The CDR3 is CASSFVSGRSGELFF. The CDR3 DNA reads as TGTGCCAGCAGTTTCGTTAGCGGGAGAAGCGGGGAGCTGTTTTTT.

The genes are TRBV4-3 and TRBJ2-2, with D uncertain. Germline CDR1 reads LGHNA; CDR2 reads YSLEER. The germline V and J ends were trimmed by 3 bases and 6 bases, with 11 bases remaining between them. The CDR3 has 14 residues. The CDR3 bases are TGCGCCAGCAGCCAGGCGTGGACCGCCGGGGAGCTGTTTTTT. Its protein product is CASSQAWTAGELFF.

This chain uses TRBV5-1 with TRBJ2-1, with TRBD2 identical over 7 bases. The junction had 2 bases not matched to a gene; V was cut back by 2 bases and J by 0 bases. This CDR3 contains 15 residues. CDR1 is SGHRS, CDR2 YFSETQ, per germline. This chain's CDR3 is CASSLAGFSYNEQFF. The CDR3 region has the DNA TGCGCCAGCAGCTTAGCGGGGTTCTCCTACAATGAGCAGTTCTTC.

About this clonotype itself: No conserved phenylalanine or tryptophan is present at the end of the CDR3, so a read error is the likely explanation. V usage is TRBV12-3 or TRBV12-4 and J usage is TRBJ1-5; D remains ambiguous. This CDR3 contains 13 residues. Trimming stripped 10 bases from V and 5 bases from J, with 15 bases between. The CDR3 DNA reads TGTGCCACCAGAGCGGGGTTAGATCAGCCCCAGCATCTT. It is translated as CATRAGLDQPQHL.

This clonotype came up a few times. The chain links TRBV7-2 to TRBJ2-5, with D hard to call. The V end lost 5 bases, the J end lost 7 bases, and 11 bases lay between the germline ends. There are 12 residues in the CDR3. Germline CDR1 SGHTA, CDR2 FQGNSA. The CDR3 loop is CASSLRKGTQYF. The CDR3 nucleotides read TGTGCCAGCAGCCTTAGAAAGGGGACCCAGTACTTC.

The V gene is TRBV24-1, the J gene TRBJ2-3; 13 nucleotides match TRBD2. The CDR3 contains 16 residues. CDR1 KGHDR and CDR2 SFDVKD come from the germline V gene. V lost 3 bases to trimming and J lost 5 bases; unmatched junction nucleotides: 4. This chain's CDR3 is CATSDRLAGGIDTQYF. The CDR3 nucleotides read TGTGCCACCAGTGATAGACTAGCGGGAGGAATAGATACGCAGTATTTT.

This clonotype was seen repeatedly, ten times or more. The chain has TRBV12-3 or TRBV12-4 and TRBJ2-7, with D maybe TRBD2 (5 bases). Trimming took 0 bases from V and 3 from J, leaving 9 bases between them. This CDR3 has 14 residues. CDR3 amino acids: CASSLAGAVYEQYF. The CDR3 region has the DNA TGTGCCAGCAGTTTAGCGGGAGCAGTCTACGAGCAGTACTTC.

The genes are TRBV30 and TRBJ2-7; 7 nucleotides line up with TRBD2. Per the germline V gene, CDR1 is GTSNPN and CDR2 is SVGIG (reference sequence). J was trimmed by 4 bases and V by 3 bases; bases with no gene match: 3. The CDR3 runs to 12 residues. Written as DNA, the CDR3 is TGTGCCTGGAGCGCGGGACTATACGAGCAGTACTTC. Translated, it gives CAWSAGLYEQYF. The full variable domain, in which reference TRBV30 and TRBJ2-7 provide the parts outside the CDR3, is SQTIHQWPATLVQPVGSPLSLECTVEGTSNPNLYWYRQAAGRGLQLLFYSVGIGQISSEVPQNLSASRPQDRQFILSSKKLLLSDSGFYLCAWSAGLYEQYFGPGTRLTVT.

This clonotype was counted once. At one of its ends the junction is not consistent with the germline gene, which may arise from a read error. This chain joins TRBV2 and TRBJ2-6; 8 bases agree with TRBD2. This CDR3 comprises 14 residues. Germline V gene lookup returns CDR1 SNHLY and CDR2 FYNNEI. The CDR3 nucleotides are TGTGCCAGCAGGCGGGGGGCTGGGGTCAACGTCCTGACTTTC. This sequence encodes CASRRGAGVNVLTF.

There are many counts of this clonotype. The chain joins TRBV11-2 to TRBJ2-7; D is perhaps TRBD1 (5 bases). The V end was cut by 2 bases, the J end by 5 bases, with 13 bases between. CDR1 and CDR2 from the germline V gene are SGHAT and FQNNGV. The CDR3 runs to 14 residues. The CDR3 protein is CASSLQGGRDEQYF. The CDR3 region has the DNA TGTGCCAGCAGCTTACAGGGTGGTCGTGACGAGCAGTACTTC. The entire variable domain, with the rest obtained from reference TRBV11-2 and TRBJ2-7, is as follows: EAGVAQSPRYKIIEKRQSVAFWCNPISGHATLYWYQQILGQGPKLLIQFQNNGVVDDSQLPKDRFSAERLKGVDSTLKIQPAKLEDSAVYLCASSLQGGRDEQYFGPGTRLTVT.

This clonotype has more than one count but fewer than ten. The chain is built from TRBV5-1 and TRBJ2-7; D gene uncertain. The CDR3 contains 13 residues. The ends were cut back, 7 bases at V and 1 base at J, with 12 bases in the middle. Germline V gene sequence: CDR1 SGHRS, CDR2 YFSETQ. CDR3 region: CASVALGSYEQYF. The CDR3, as DNA: TGCGCCAGCGTCGCACTGGGATCCTACGAGCAGTACTTC. The full variable domain, rest sourced from reference TRBV5-1 and TRBJ2-7, is KAGVTQTPRYLIKTRGQQVTLSCSPISGHRSVSWYQQTPGQGLQFLFEYFSETQRNKGNFPGRFSGRQFSNSRSEMNVSTLELGDSALYLCASVALGSYEQYFGPGTRLTVT.

The chain links TRBV2 to TRBJ2-5; D unclear. The CDR3 loop spans 15 amino acids. CDR1 SNHLY and CDR2 FYNNEI come from the germline V gene. The ends were cut back, 4 bases at V and 5 bases at J, with 17 bases in the middle. CDR3 sequence reads: CASSVGPLSRETQYF. CDR3 in DNA: TGTGCCAGCAGTGTGGGCCCCCTATCACGTGAGACCCAGTACTTC.

The chain uses TRBV4-2 and TRBJ1-1; D possibly corresponds to TRBD1 (6 bases). V gave up 0 bases and J gave up 3 bases, with 14 bases separating them. Germline CDR1 reads LGHNA; CDR2 reads YNFKEQ. The CDR3 contains 16 residues. CDR3 sequence reads: CASSQELGDKYTEAFF. The CDR3 DNA sequence: TGTGCCAGCAGCCAAGAATTAGGGGACAAATACACTGAAGCTTTCTTT.

The rearrangement uses TRBV30 and TRBJ2-3; 12 bases agree with TRBD2. CDR1 GTSNPN and CDR2 SVGIG come from the germline V gene (reference sequence). The CDR3 is made up of 16 amino acids. V trimming: 1 base; J trimming: 3 bases; junction bases outside the gene matches: 5. In DNA, the CDR3 is TGTGCCTGGAGTGCGACTAGCGGGAGAGCTACAGATACGCAGTATTTT. Its translation is CAWSATSGRATDTQYF.

The chain joins TRBV2 to TRBJ2-7, with TRBD2 as a possible D gene (6 bases). The length of the CDR3 is 15 residues. CDR1 and CDR2 (germline): SNHLY, FYNNEI. V was pared by 6 bases and J by 0 bases, with 15 bases between. CDR3 DNA: TGTGCCAGCAGAGGGAGGCGGTTAGACTCCTACGAGCAGTACTTC. This translates into CASRGRRLDSYEQYF.

This clonotype was counted ten times or more. The CDR3 DNA reads TGTGCCAGCAGTCGCGGGACAGGGACTGAAAAACTGTTTTTT. Its translation is CASSRGTGTEKLFF. The V call is TRBV6-2 or TRBV6-3, the J call TRBJ1-4; the match to TRBD1 covers 9 bases. The CDR3 consists of 14 residues. CDR1 MNHEY and CDR2 SVGEGT come from the germline V gene. Trimming at V came to 5 bases and at J to 7 bases, leaving 5 bases not matched to a gene.

The rearrangement links TRBV7-3 to TRBJ2-3; 7 bases match TRBD1. The CDR3 runs 15 residues. Trimming removed 5 bases from V and 4 bases from J; junction bases left unmatched: 9. The V gene's germline CDR1 is SGHTA and CDR2 FQGTGA. This chain's CDR3 is CASSATGISADTQYF. For the CDR3, the DNA is TGTGCCAGCAGCGCGACAGGGATAAGCGCAGATACGCAGTATTTT.

Details on this clonotype: One end of the junction is discordant with germline, which a read error may explain. This chain connects TRBV18 to TRBJ1-2; 9 positions match TRBD1. The CDR3 spans 15 residues. From germline, CDR1 is KGHSH and CDR2 LQKENI. The CDR3 DNA reads as TGTGCCAGCCCACCAGTGGACAGGGGTGGATATGGCTACACCTTC. Translated, it gives CASPPVDRGGYGYTF.